The source of this T cell receptor beta chain is a study of T cells in Graves' hyperthyroidism and ophthalmopathy. For the study at large: Peripheral blood collection took place at initial diagnosis, before any treatment. Study-wide results and limits: Most clonotypes expanded in the thyroid (above 0.001) were also present in blood. The model's output predicted ophthalmopathy at a median of 6.5 months prior to onset.

Authors of the study amplified TCR beta CDR3 regions from RNA transcripts. The study used the HTBI primer set for a first-round RT-PCR of the TCR CDR3. TCRdb used MiXCR to reprocess the multiplex PCR reads, holding one entry per CDR3 protein. Of hundreds of thousands of distinct CDR3 sequences listed, about a sixth were seen once; the top ten hold 15% to 20%. Regarding this clonotype: The antigen is unknown.

Aged 18 to 65, the patients had hyperthyroidism that was newly diagnosed and had lasted under 2 months. The sequenced sample consisted of blood. The sequence derives from a young woman with Graves' hyperthyroidism.

CDR3 DNA sequence: TGTGCCTCCTCGCAGCATCCTTACAATGAGCAGTTCTTC. Amino acid sequence: CASSQHPYNEQFF. J is TRBJ2-1 and V is TRBV12-3 or TRBV12-4, with D unresolved. With 11 bases removed from V and 4 bases from J, the gap between germline ends came to 15 bases. This CDR3 is built from 13 residues.